This entry lists 10 T cell receptor beta chains sequenced from one sample in a study of cytomegalovirus exposure and HLA in healthy donors (TCRdb year 2017). The method behind the library was the immunoSEQ multiplex PCR assay. The multiplex PCR relied on a mix of 60 forward primers for TCR Vbeta segments and 13 reverse primers for TCR Jbeta segments. What TCRdb holds here is the immuneACCESS table cut down to in-frame rearrangements. Part of the clones is not present; checked against another copy, under half of the missing clones reflect an unresolved V gene, and the others are unexplained. This sample comprises 120,000 or so clones, 60% to 85% of them detected only once. Together, the top ten hold approximately 3.6% of the sample. Material for sequencing was PBMCs. All receptors derive from a man aged 25 to 45 in good health and CMV-seronegative.

V gene TRBV19 combines with J gene TRBJ1-1; TRBD1 agrees at 8 bases. Per germline, CDR1 LNHDA and CDR2 SQIVND (reference sequence). The CDR3 has 12 amino acids. V dropped 7 bases and J dropped 11; count of bases not matched to a gene: 9. The CDR3 sequence: CASNQGAGEAFF. In DNA form, the CDR3 reads TGTGCCAGTAATCAGGGGGCCGGGGAGGCTTTCTTT.

V and J are TRBV2 and TRBJ2-7, with 9 bases matching TRBD1. The CDR3 has 14 amino acids. After removal of 10 bases from V and 4 bases from J, the junction contained 11 bases not matched to a gene. Germline V gene lookup returns CDR1 SNHLY and CDR2 FYNNEI. CDR3 sequence reads: CATHPGQGLYEQYF. The CDR3 DNA sequence: TGTGCCACCCACCCGGGACAGGGCTTGTACGAGCAGTACTTC.

The gene calls are TRBV27 and TRBJ2-1; 16 nucleotides line up with TRBD2. J was trimmed by 6 bases and V by 6 bases; bases with no gene match: 11. This CDR3 region has 18 residues. CDR1 and CDR2 from the germline V gene are MNHEY and SMNVEV (reference sequence). As DNA, the CDR3 is TGTGCCAGCAGGGACCCCGGGGGACTAGCGGGAGGGCGCAATGAGCAGTTCTTC. Its protein product is CASRDPGGLAGGRNEQFF.

This clone was picked up one time. V is TRBV28 and J is TRBJ1-6; TRBD1 agrees at 10 bases. The CDR3 is 14 amino acids. Per the germline V gene, CDR1 is MDHEN and CDR2 is SYDVKM. V was clipped by 7 bases and J by 10 bases; unmatched bases: 7. The CDR3 protein is CASTLGQGWSPLHF. CDR3 DNA sequence: TGTGCCAGCACCTTGGGACAGGGGTGGTCACCCCTCCACTTT.

The chain has TRBV6-6 and TRBJ1-2; weak D call: TRBD1 (5 bases). The CDR3 covers 14 residues. CDR1 is MNHNY and CDR2 is SVGAGI in the germline V gene (reference sequence). Trimming removed 6 bases at V and 4 bases at J, with 15 bases between. CDR3 amino acids: CASSLVRGGYGYTF. Written as DNA, the CDR3 is TGTGCCAGCAGCTTAGTTAGGGGAGGCTATGGCTACACCTTC.

This rearrangement joins TRBV28 to TRBJ1-4; D might be TRBD1 (5 bases). Germline loops: CDR1 MDHEN, CDR2 SYDVKM. V was shortened by 11 bases and J by 4 bases, with 26 bases between the two germline ends. This CDR3 region has 17 residues. The CDR3 nucleotides are TGTGCCTCTAAAGGGACTCAGGGAGGGGTGGGTAATGAAAAACTGTTTTTT. This translates into CASKGTQGGVGNEKLFF.

The V and J genes are TRBV19 and TRBJ2-1; TRBD1 matches 9 bases. The CDR3 consists of 14 residues. CDR1 is LNHDA and CDR2 is SQIVND in the germline V gene (reference sequence). J gave up 2 bases and V 8 bases, and 4 bases lay outside the gene matches. The CDR3 DNA sequence: TGTGCCAGTCATCGGACAGGGGCCTACAATGAGCAGTTCTTC. Translation: CASHRTGAYNEQFF.

The chain couples TRBV19 to TRBJ1-3, with D hard to call. CDR3 length: 12 amino acids. The germline gives CDR1 LNHDA, CDR2 SQIVND (reference sequence). Trimming left V 9 bases short and J 5 bases short, with 11 bases between. CDR3: CASHSLRNTIYF. The CDR3 bases are TGTGCCAGCCACTCTTTGAGAAACACCATATATTTT.

In the case of this clone: The DNA is left out, because the CDR3 cannot be placed on it with certainty; the CDR3 is given as TCRdb lists it. This CDR3 reads CASSSDRPNWGDSPSIF. The V call is TRBV28, the J call TRBJ1-5; TRBD1, the D gene given by the table, was not confirmed from the DNA. Germline CDR1 and CDR2: MDHEN and SYDVKM. The CDR3 sequence runs 17 residues, both termini included.

The chain is built from TRBV28 and TRBJ2-7; 7 bases are a match to TRBD2. V was pared by 2 bases and J by 0 bases, with 4 bases of the junction left unmatched. The CDR3 runs 15 residues. In germline, CDR1 is MDHEN, CDR2 SYDVKM. For the CDR3, the DNA is TGTGCCAGCAGTTTACTAGCGGACCACTCCTACGAGCAGTACTTC. This gives the protein CASSLLADHSYEQYF.